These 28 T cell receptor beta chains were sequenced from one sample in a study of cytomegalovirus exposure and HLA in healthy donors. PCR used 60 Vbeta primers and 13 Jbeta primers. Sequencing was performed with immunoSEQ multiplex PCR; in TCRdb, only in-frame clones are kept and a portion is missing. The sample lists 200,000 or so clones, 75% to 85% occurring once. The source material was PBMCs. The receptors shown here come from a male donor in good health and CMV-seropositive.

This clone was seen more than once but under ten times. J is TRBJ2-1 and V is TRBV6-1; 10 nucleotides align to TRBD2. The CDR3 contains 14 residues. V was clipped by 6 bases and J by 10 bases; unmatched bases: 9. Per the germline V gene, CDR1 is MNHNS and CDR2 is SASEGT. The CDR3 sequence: CASSRGLAVGEQFF. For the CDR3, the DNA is TGTGCCAGCAGCAGAGGACTAGCGGTAGGGGAGCAGTTCTTC.

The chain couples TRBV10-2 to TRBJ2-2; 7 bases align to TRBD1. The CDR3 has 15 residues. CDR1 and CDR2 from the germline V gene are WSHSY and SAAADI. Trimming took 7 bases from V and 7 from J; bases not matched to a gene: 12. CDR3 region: CASTKQGSWGGELFF. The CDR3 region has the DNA TGCGCCAGCACCAAACAGGGGAGTTGGGGCGGGGAGCTGTTTTTT.

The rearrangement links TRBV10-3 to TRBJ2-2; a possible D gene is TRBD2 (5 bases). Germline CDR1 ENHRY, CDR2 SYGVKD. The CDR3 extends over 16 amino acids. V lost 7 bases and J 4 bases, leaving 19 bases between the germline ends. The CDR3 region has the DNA TGTGCCATCAATGAAACAGCGGCCCTTGGCACCGGGGAGCTGTTTTTT. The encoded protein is CAINETAALGTGELFF.

CDR3 amino acids: CASGQGNEKLFF. As DNA, the CDR3 is TGTGCCAGCGGGCAGGGAAATGAAAAACTGTTTTTT. The chain links TRBV28 to TRBJ1-4; a possible D gene is TRBD1 (5 bases). This CDR3 contains 12 residues. The ends were cut back, 8 bases at V and 5 bases at J, with 9 bases in the middle. Germline values: CDR1 MDHEN, CDR2 SYDVKM.

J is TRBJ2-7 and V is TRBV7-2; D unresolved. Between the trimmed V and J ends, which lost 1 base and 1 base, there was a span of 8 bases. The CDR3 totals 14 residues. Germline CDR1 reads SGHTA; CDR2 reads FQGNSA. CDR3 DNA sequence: TGTGCCAGCAGCTTAGAGCGTTCGTCCTACGAGCAGTACTTC. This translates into CASSLERSSYEQYF. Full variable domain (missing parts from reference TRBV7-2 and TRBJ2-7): GAGVSQSPSNKVTEKGKDVELRCDPISGHTALYWYRQSLGQGLEFLIYFQGNSAPDKSGLPSDRFSAERTGGSVSTLTIQRTQQEDSAVYLCASSLERSSYEQYFGPGTRLTVT.

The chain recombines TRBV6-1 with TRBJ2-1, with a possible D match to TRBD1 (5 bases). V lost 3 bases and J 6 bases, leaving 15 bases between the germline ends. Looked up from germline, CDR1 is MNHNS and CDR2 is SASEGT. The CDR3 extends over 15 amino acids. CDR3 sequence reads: CASSDSYGRVNEQFF. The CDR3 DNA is TGTGCCAGCAGTGACTCCTACGGCAGGGTCAATGAGCAGTTCTTC.

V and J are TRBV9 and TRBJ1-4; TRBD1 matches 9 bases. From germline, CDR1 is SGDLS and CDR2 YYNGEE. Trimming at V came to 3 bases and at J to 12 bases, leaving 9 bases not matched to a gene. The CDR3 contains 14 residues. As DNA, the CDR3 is TGTGCCAGCAGCGCAACGGGACAGGGTGTGGAACTGTTTTTT. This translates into CASSATGQGVELFF.

CDR3 sequence (DNA): TGTGCCAGCAGCCAGGGGCTCGAGCAGTACTTC. It specifies CASSQGLEQYF. The chain uses TRBV4-2 and TRBJ2-7, with D possibly TRBD1 on 5 matching bases. CDR1 and CDR2 from the germline V gene are LGHNA and YNFKEQ. Trimming shortened V by 3 bases and J by 6 bases, and 6 bases separated the two germline ends. The CDR3 is made up of 11 amino acids.

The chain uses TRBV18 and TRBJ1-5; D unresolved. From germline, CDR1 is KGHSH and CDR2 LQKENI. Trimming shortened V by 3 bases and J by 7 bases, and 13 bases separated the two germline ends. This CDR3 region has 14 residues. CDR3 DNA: TGTGCCAGCTCACCCACAGACCCACGGCAGCCCCAGCATTTT. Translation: CASSPTDPRQPQHF.

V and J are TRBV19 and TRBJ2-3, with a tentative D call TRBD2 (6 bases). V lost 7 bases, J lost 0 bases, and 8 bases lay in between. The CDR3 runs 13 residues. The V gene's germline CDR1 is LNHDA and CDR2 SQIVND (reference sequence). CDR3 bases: TGTGCCAGTAACCGGGGGAGCACAGATACGCAGTATTTT. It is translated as CASNRGSTDTQYF.

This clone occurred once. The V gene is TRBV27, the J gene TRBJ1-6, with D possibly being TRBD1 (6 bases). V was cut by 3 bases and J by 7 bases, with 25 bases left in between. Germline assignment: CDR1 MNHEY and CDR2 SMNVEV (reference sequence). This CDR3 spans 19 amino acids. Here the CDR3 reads CASSFPLPSDSFGNSPLHF. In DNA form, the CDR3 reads TGTGCCAGCAGTTTTCCGCTCCCCTCGGACAGCTTTGGAAATTCACCCCTCCACTTT.

The CDR3 here is CASSLTGLSYEQYF. The CDR3 DNA follows: TGTGCCAGCAGCCTGACGGGACTCTCCTACGAGCAGTACTTC. V and J are TRBV7-8 and TRBJ2-7; D may be TRBD2 (6 bases). V lost 5 bases to trimming and J lost 0 bases, with 11 bases between them. The V gene's germline CDR1 is SGHVS and CDR2 FQNEAQ. This CDR3 has 14 amino acids.

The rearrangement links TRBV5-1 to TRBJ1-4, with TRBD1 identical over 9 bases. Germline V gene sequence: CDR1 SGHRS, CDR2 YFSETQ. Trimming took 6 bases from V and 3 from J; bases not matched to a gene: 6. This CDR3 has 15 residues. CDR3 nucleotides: TGCGCCAGCAAAACAGGGGGCTTTGCTAATGAAAAACTGTTTTTT. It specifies CASKTGGFANEKLFF.

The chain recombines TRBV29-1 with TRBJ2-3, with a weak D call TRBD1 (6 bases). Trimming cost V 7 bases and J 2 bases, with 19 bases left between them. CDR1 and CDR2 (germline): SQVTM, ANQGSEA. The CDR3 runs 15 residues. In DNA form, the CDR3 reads TGCAGCGGGATCAAACGACAGGACCTCACAGATACGCAGTATTTT. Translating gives CSGIKRQDLTDTQYF.

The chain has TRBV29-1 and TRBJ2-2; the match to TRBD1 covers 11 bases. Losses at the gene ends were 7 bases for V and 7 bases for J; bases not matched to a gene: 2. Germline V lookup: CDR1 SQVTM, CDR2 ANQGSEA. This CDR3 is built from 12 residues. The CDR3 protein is CSGTGGGGELFF. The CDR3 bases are TGCAGCGGGACAGGGGGCGGCGGGGAGCTGTTTTTT.

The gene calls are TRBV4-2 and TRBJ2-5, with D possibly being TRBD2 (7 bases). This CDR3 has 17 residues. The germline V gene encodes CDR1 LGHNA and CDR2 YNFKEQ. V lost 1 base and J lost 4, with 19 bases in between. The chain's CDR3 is CASSQAGRGGARETQYF. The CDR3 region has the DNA TGTGCCAGCAGCCAAGCCGGTAGAGGGGGGGCCCGAGAGACCCAGTACTTC.

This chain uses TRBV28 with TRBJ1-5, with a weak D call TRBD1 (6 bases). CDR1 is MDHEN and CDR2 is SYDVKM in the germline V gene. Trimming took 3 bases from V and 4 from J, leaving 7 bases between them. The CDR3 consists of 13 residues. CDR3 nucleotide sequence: TGTGCCAGCAGTTTCGGACAGAATCAGCCCCAGCATTTT. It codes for CASSFGQNQPQHF.

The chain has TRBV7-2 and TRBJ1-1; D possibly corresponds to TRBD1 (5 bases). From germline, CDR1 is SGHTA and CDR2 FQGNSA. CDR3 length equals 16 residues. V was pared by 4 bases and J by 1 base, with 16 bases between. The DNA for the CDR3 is TGTGCCAGCAGCTATCGAACAGGTGACGGGAACACTGAAGCTTTCTTT. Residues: CASSYRTGDGNTEAFF. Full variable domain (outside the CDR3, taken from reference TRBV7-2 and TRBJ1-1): GAGVSQSPSNKVTEKGKDVELRCDPISGHTALYWYRQSLGQGLEFLIYFQGNSAPDKSGLPSDRFSAERTGGSVSTLTIQRTQQEDSAVYLCASSYRTGDGNTEAFFGQGTRLTVV.

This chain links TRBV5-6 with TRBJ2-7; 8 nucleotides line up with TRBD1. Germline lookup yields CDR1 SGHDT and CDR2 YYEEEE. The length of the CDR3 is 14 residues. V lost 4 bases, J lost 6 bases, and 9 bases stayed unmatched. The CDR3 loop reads CASSVDRGWGEQYF. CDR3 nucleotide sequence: TGTGCCAGCAGCGTTGACAGGGGTTGGGGCGAGCAGTACTTC.

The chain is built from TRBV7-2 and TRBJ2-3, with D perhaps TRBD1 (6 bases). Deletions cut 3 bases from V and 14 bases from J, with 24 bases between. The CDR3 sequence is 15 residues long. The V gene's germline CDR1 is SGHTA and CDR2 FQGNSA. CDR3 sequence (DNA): TGTGCCAGCAGCTTTCTCCCTCAAGGGGGTGGCACCTCGTATTTT. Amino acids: CASSFLPQGGGTSYF.

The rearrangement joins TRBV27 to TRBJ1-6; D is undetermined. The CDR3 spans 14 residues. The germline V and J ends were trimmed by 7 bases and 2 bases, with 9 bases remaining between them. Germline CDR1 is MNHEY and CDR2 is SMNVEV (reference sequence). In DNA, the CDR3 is TGTGCCAGCAACCCACGGGCCTATAATTCACCCCTCCACTTT. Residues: CASNPRAYNSPLHF.

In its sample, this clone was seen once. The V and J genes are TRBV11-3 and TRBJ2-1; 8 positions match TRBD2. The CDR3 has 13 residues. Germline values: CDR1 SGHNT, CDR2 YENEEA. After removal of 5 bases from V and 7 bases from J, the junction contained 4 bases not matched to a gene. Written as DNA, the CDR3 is TGTGCCAGCAGCATTTTAGCGGGGAATGAGCAGTTCTTC. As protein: CASSILAGNEQFF. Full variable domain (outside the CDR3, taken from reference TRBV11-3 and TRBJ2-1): EAGVVQSPRYKIIEKKQPVAFWCNPISGHNTLYWYLQNLGQGPELLIRYENEEAVDDSQLPKDRFSAERLKGVDSTLKIQPAELGDSAVYLCASSILAGNEQFFGPGTRLTVL.

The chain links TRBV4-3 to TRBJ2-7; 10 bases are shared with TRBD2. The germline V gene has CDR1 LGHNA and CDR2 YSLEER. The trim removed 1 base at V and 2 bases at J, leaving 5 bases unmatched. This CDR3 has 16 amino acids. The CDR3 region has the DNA TGCGCCAGCAGCCAAGGACTAGGACTAGCGGCCTACGAGCAGTACTTC. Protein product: CASSQGLGLAAYEQYF.

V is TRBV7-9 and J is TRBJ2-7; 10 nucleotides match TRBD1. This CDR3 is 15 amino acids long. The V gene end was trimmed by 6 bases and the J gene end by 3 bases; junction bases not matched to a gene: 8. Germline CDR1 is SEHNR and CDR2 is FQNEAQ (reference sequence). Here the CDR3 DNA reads TGTGCCAGCAGAGATACCGGGACAGGGGACTACGAGCAGTACTTC. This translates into CASRDTGTGDYEQYF.

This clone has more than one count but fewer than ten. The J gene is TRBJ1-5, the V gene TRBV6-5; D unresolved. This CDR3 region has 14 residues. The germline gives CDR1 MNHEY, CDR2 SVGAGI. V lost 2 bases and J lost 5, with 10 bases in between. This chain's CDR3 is CASSYESRDQPQHF. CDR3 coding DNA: TGTGCCAGCAGTTACGAGTCACGGGATCAGCCCCAGCATTTT.

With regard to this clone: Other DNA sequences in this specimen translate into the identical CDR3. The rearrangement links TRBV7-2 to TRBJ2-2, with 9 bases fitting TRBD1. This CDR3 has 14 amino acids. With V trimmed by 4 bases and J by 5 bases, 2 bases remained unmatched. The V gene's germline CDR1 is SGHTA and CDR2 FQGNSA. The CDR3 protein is CASSSGQGTGELFF. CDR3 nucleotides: TGTGCCAGCAGCTCGGGACAGGGTACCGGGGAGCTGTTTTTT.

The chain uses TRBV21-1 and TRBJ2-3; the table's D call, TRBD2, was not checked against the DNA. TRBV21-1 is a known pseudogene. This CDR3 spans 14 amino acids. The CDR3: CASSLRRGTDTQYF. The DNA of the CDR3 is TGTGCCAGCAGCTTAAGGAGGGGAACAGATACGCAGTATTTT.

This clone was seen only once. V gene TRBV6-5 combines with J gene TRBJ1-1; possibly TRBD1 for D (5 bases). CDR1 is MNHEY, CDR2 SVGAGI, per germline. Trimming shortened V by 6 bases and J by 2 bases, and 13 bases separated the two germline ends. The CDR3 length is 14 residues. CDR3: CASSWGLHNTEAFF. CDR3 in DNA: TGTGCCAGCAGCTGGGGACTCCATAACACTGAAGCTTTCTTT.